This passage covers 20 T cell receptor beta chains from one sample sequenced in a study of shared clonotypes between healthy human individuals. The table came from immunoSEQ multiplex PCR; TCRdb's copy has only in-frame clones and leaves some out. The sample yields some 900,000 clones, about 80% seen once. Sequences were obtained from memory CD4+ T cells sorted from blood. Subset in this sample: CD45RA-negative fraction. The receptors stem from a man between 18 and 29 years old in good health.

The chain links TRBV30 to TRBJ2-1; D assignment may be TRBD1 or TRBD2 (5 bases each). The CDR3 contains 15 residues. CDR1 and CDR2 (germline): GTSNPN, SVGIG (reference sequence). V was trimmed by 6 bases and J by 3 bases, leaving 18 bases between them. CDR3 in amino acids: CACRKTGRIYNEQFF. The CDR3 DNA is TGTGCCTGCAGAAAGACGGGACGGATCTACAATGAGCAGTTCTTC.

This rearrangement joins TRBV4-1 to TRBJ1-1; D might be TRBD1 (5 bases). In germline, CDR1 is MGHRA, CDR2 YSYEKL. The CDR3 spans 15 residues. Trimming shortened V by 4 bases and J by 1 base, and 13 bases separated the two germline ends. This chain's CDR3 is CASSPFRTGNTEAFF. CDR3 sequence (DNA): TGCGCCAGCAGCCCCTTCAGAACAGGGAACACTGAAGCTTTCTTT.

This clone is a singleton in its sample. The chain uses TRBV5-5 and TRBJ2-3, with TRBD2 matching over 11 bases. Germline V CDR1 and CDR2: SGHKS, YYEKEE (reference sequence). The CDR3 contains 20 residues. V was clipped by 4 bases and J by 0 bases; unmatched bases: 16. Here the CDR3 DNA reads TGTGCCAGCAGCCGTACTAGCGGGAGTAAAGGGAACCCTAGCACAGATACGCAGTATTTT. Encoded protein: CASSRTSGSKGNPSTDTQYF.

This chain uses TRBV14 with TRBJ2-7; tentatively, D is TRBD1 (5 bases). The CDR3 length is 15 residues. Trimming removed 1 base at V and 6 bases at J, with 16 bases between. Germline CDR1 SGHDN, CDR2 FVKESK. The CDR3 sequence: CASSQVGQGRGEQYF. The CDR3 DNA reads TGTGCCAGCAGCCAAGTTGGCCAGGGTAGGGGCGAGCAGTACTTC.

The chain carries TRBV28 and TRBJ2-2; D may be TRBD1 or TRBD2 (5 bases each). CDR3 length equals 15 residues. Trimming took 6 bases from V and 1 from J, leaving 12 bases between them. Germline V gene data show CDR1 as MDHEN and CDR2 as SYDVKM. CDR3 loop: CASRRGDKNTGELFF. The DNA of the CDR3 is TGTGCCAGCAGGAGGGGAGATAAGAACACCGGGGAGCTGTTTTTT.

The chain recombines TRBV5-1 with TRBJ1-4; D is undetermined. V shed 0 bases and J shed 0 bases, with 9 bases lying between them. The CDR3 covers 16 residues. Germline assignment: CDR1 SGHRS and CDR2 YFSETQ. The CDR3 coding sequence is TGCGCCAGCAGCTTGGGGGCATCGGCAACTAATGAAAAACTGTTTTTT. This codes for CASSLGASATNEKLFF.

CDR3 sequence (DNA): TGTGCCAGCAGCTTAGGGGGTTGGACACCCCTCCACTTT. Protein: CASSLGGWTPLHF. The chain employs TRBV7-9 and TRBJ1-6; no clear D. Germline lookup yields CDR1 SEHNR and CDR2 FQNEAQ (reference sequence). The CDR3 sequence is 13 residues long. Trimming left V 1 base short and J 11 bases short, with 9 bases between.

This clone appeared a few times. The CDR3 region has the DNA TGTGCCTGGAGTGTACCCAACAGCGAAAAACTGTTTTTT. As protein: CAWSVPNSEKLFF. The genes are TRBV30 and TRBJ1-4, with D unclear. Germline CDR1 is GTSNPN and CDR2 is SVGIG (reference sequence). The CDR3 runs to 13 residues. Trimming left V 0 bases short and J 8 bases short, with 10 bases between.

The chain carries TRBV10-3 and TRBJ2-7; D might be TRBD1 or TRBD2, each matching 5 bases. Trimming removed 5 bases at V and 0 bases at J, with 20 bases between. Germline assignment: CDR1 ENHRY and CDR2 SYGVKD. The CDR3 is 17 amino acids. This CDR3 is CAISLHRDSGSSYEQYF. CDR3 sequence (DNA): TGTGCCATCAGTCTCCATCGTGACAGTGGGAGCTCCTACGAGCAGTACTTC.

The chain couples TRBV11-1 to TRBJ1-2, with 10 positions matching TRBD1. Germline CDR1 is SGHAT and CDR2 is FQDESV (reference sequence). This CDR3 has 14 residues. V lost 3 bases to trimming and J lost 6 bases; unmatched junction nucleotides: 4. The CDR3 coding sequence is TGTGCCAGCAGCTTTTTCGGGACAGGGGATGGCTACACCTTC. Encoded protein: CASSFFGTGDGYTF.

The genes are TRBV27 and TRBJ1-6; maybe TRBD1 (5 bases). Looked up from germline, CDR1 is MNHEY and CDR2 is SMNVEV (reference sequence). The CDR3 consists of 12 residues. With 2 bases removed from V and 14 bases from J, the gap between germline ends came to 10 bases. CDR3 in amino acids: CASSLVPGALHF. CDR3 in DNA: TGTGCCAGCAGTTTAGTTCCGGGGGCCCTCCACTTT.

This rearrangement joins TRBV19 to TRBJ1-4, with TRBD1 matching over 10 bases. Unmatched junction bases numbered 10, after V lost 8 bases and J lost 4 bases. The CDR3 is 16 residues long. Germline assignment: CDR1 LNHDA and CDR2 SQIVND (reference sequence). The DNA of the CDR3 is TGTGCCAGTTCGAAGGGGACAGGGGATGGTAATGAAAAACTGTTTTTT. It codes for CASSKGTGDGNEKLFF.

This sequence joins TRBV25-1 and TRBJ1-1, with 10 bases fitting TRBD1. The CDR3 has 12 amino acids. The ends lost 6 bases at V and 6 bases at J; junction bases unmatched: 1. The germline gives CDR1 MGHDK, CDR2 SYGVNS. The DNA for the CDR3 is TGTGCCAGCAGGACAGGGGGCTCTGAAGCTTTCTTT. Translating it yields CASRTGGSEAFF.

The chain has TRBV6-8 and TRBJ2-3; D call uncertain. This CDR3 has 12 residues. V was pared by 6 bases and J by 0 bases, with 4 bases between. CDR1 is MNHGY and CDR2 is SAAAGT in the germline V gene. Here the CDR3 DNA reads TGTGCCAGCAGAGGGAGCACAGATACGCAGTATTTT. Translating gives CASRGSTDTQYF.

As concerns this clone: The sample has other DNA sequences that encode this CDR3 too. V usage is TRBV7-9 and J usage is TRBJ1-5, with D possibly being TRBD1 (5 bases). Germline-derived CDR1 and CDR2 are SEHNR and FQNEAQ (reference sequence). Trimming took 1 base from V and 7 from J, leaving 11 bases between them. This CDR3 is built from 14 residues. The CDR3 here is CASSLGQGTQPQHF. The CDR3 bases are TGTGCCAGCAGCTTAGGGCAGGGTACCCAGCCCCAGCATTTT.

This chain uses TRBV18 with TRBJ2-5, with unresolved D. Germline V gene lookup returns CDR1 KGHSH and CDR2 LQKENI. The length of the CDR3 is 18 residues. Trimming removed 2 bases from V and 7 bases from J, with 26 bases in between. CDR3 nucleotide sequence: TGTGCCAGCTCACCAATCGTAGACCGGTCCTGGGCCCACGGGACCCAGTACTTC. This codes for CASSPIVDRSWAHGTQYF. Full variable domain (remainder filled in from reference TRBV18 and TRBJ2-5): NAGVMQNPRHLVRRRGQEARLRCSPMKGHSHVYWYRQLPEEGLKFMVYLQKENIIDESGMPKERFSAEFPKEGPSILRIQQVVRGDSAAYFCASSPIVDRSWAHGTQYFGPGTRLLVL.

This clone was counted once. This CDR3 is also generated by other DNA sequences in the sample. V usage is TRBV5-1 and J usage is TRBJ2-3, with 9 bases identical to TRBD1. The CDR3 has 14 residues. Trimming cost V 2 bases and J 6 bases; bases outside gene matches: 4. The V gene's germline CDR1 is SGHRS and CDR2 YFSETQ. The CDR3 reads CASSLQGAGDTQYF. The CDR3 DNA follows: TGCGCCAGCAGCTTACAGGGGGCTGGGGATACGCAGTATTTT.

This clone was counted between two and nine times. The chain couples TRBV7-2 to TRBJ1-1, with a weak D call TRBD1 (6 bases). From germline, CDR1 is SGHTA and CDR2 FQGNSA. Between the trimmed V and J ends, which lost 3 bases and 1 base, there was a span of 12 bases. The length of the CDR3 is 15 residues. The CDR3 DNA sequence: TGTGCCAGCAGCTTCTTTCTGGGGGCGAACACTGAAGCTTTCTTT. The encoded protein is CASSFFLGANTEAFF.

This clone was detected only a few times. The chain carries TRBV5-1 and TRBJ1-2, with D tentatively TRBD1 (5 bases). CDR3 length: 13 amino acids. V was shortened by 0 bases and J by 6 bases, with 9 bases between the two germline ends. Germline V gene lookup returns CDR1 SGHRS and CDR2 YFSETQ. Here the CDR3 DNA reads TGCGCCAGCAGCTTGGACAGGACGGATGGCTACACCTTC. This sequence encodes CASSLDRTDGYTF.

CDR3 protein: CAISEETGNTGELFF. The CDR3 nucleotides are TGTGCCATCAGTGAGGAGACAGGGAACACCGGGGAGCTGTTTTTT. The chain joins TRBV10-3 to TRBJ2-2, with a tentative D call TRBD1 (6 bases). V was trimmed by 2 bases and J by 1 base, leaving 8 bases between them. The germline V gene encodes CDR1 ENHRY and CDR2 SYGVKD. The CDR3 contains 15 residues.